Each of the 24 T cell receptor beta chains below was sequenced from the same sample in a study of T-cell reconstitution after alpha-beta-depleted transplantation in children (dated by TCRdb to about 2016). The library was prepared using PCR. The listed sequencing device is Illumina HiSeq 2500. To normalize quantification of the TCRbeta repertoire, the TCR libraries were built with molecular barcoding that relied on unique molecular identifiers. In-frame beta chains were kept once TCRdb had trimmed the public reads at Q25 with fastp and called clones with MiXCR. Every distinct CDR3 protein forms one entry, paired with its most common genes and DNA. Counted in this sample were 490,000 or so distinct CDR3 sequences; under 15% of them appeared once. The ten most abundant clones make up more than 5.5% of the sample. Sequenced material: PBMCs from the stem cell graft donor, taken from the stem cell graft. These receptors all come from a human donor who donated a stem cell graft to a child with combined immunodeficiency.

Ten or more counts support this clonotype. The chain has TRBV20-1 and TRBJ2-1; TRBD2 might be the D (5 bases). V gave up 3 bases and J gave up 6 bases, with 15 bases separating them. The CDR3 length is 14 residues. The V gene's germline CDR1 is DFQATT and CDR2 SNEGSKA (reference sequence). The CDR3 loop is CSASFGLARNEQFF. The CDR3 DNA follows: TGCAGTGCTAGCTTCGGGCTAGCCCGCAATGAGCAGTTCTTC.

The chain couples TRBV12-3 or TRBV12-4 to TRBJ1-2; D call uncertain. V was clipped by 3 bases and J by 4 bases, with 9 bases between them. The CDR3 runs to 13 residues. The chain's CDR3 is CASSLTKSYGYTF. CDR3 DNA: TGTGCCAGCAGTTTGACTAAGAGCTATGGCTACACCTTC.

In its sample, this clonotype was seen many times. This chain links TRBV12-3 or TRBV12-4 with TRBJ2-6; D remains ambiguous. The CDR3 has 16 amino acids. With 1 base removed from V and 0 bases from J, the gap between germline ends came to 7 bases. The CDR3 loop is CASSLGAFSGANVLTF. The CDR3 DNA follows: TGTGCCAGCAGTTTAGGGGCCTTCTCTGGGGCCAACGTCCTGACTTTC.

Many counts were recorded for this clonotype. The rearrangement joins TRBV20-1 to TRBJ2-3, with D possibly TRBD2 on 5 matching bases. V was pared by 3 bases and J by 0 bases, with 13 bases between. Germline CDR1 DFQATT, CDR2 SNEGSKA (reference sequence). The CDR3 contains 15 residues. CDR3 region: CSASRSDYSTDTQYF. For the CDR3, the DNA is TGCAGTGCTAGCCGATCCGACTATAGCACAGATACGCAGTATTTT.

The rearrangement joins TRBV9 to TRBJ2-3; 15 bases line up with TRBD2. This CDR3 is built from 16 residues. Germline V gene data show CDR1 as SGDLS and CDR2 as YYNGEE. The V and J ends lost 3 bases and 6 bases, in that order; junction bases with no gene match: 5. The CDR3 DNA sequence: TGTGCCAGCAGCGGGGGACTAGCGGGGGGATCCGATACGCAGTATTTT. Translated, it gives CASSGGLAGGSDTQYF.

This clonotype has more than one count but fewer than ten. The CDR3 region is CASSAEYPGQGYEQYF. CDR3 DNA sequence: TGTGCCAGCAGTGCAGAATACCCGGGACAGGGCTACGAGCAGTACTTC. V is TRBV6-1 and J is TRBJ2-7; 9 positions match TRBD1. CDR3 length: 16 amino acids. V trimming: 4 bases; J trimming: 3 bases; junction bases outside the gene matches: 10. Germline-derived CDR1 and CDR2 are MNHNS and SASEGT.

The table lists this clonotype with a few counts. The chain uses TRBV29-1 and TRBJ1-4; the match to TRBD1 covers 9 bases. V shed 3 bases and J 10 bases; nucleotides not matched to a gene: 18. The CDR3 is made up of 17 amino acids. CDR1 is SQVTM and CDR2 is ANQGSEA in the germline V gene. The CDR3 here is CSVEASQGAADWGKLFF. The CDR3 DNA reads TGCAGCGTTGAGGCCTCACAGGGGGCCGCAGATTGGGGAAAACTGTTTTTT. Variable domain in full (rest from reference TRBV29-1 and TRBJ1-4): SAVISQKPSRDICQRGTSLTIQCQVDSQVTMMFWYRQQPGQSLTLIATANQGSEATYESGFVIDKFPISRPNLTFSTLTVSNMSPEDSSIYLCSVEASQGAADWGKLFFGSGTQLSVL.

This clonotype was seen a few times. The chain carries TRBV20-1 and TRBJ2-1; D is possibly TRBD2 (5 bases). Germline V gene lookup returns CDR1 DFQATT and CDR2 SNEGSKA (reference sequence). V was trimmed by 3 bases and J by 6 bases, leaving 12 bases between them. This CDR3 spans 13 amino acids. The CDR3 protein is CSARGVPFNEQFF. The DNA for the CDR3 is TGCAGTGCTAGGGGAGTGCCTTTCAATGAGCAGTTCTTC.

This clonotype has ten or more counts. J is TRBJ2-7 and V is TRBV7-9; D may be TRBD1 (7 bases). This CDR3 spans 16 amino acids. Germline V CDR1 and CDR2: SEHNR, FQNEAQ (reference sequence). Between the trimmed V and J ends, which lost 5 bases and 4 bases, there was a span of 21 bases. As DNA, the CDR3 is TGTGCCAGCAGCCCAGCAGGGGGGTTCCTCGTTTACGAGCAGTACTTC. It specifies CASSPAGGFLVYEQYF.

This clonotype turned up a few times. The rearrangement links TRBV28 to TRBJ2-3, with D unclear. CDR1 is MDHEN, CDR2 SYDVKM, per germline. The CDR3 runs to 15 residues. V was shortened by 1 base and J by 4 bases, with 12 bases between the two germline ends. The CDR3 is CASSLSMGNSDTQYF. As DNA, the CDR3 is TGTGCCAGCAGTTTATCCATGGGGAATTCAGATACGCAGTATTTT.

The chain has TRBV5-5 and TRBJ2-7, with D possibly matching TRBD2 (6 bases). V shed 0 bases and J shed 5 bases, with 15 bases lying between them. This CDR3 comprises 15 residues. CDR1 is SGHKS, CDR2 YYEKEE, per germline (reference sequence). CDR3 loop: CASSLVPETSNEQYF. The CDR3 region has the DNA TGTGCCAGCAGCTTGGTCCCCGAGACTAGTAACGAGCAGTACTTC.

This clonotype came up many times. The V and J genes are TRBV7-2 and TRBJ2-3, with no clear D. Germline V CDR1 and CDR2: SGHTA, FQGNSA. The CDR3 runs to 15 residues. The germline V and J ends were trimmed by 1 base and 6 bases, with 14 bases remaining between them. CDR3 protein: CASSLVIARRDTQYF. The CDR3 DNA sequence: TGTGCCAGCAGCTTAGTAATAGCCCGCCGGGATACGCAGTATTTT.

This clonotype occurred a few times. The chain carries TRBV20-1 and TRBJ2-7; 9 nucleotides align to TRBD1. Unmatched junction bases numbered 9, after V lost 6 bases and J lost 6 bases. This CDR3 is built from 13 residues. Germline lookup yields CDR1 DFQATT and CDR2 SNEGSKA (reference sequence). CDR3 in DNA: TGCAGTGCGATCCGGGACAGGGTCGGCGAGCAGTACTTC. Translated: CSAIRDRVGEQYF.

The table lists this clonotype with many counts. The chain combines TRBV29-1 with TRBJ2-3; 10 bases line up with TRBD1. Per the germline V gene, CDR1 is SQVTM and CDR2 is ANQGSEA. The CDR3 contains 15 residues. With 6 bases clipped from V and 1 base from J, the junction kept 7 bases outside the gene matches. CDR3 sequence: CSVKGQGLGTDTQYF. In nucleotides, the CDR3 is TGCAGCGTCAAGGGACAGGGGCTTGGCACAGATACGCAGTATTTT.

The sample holds a few counts of this clonotype. The chain couples TRBV4-3 to TRBJ1-1; TRBD1 matches at 9 bases. Germline V gene data show CDR1 as LGHNA and CDR2 as YSLEER. The CDR3 covers 16 residues. V shed 0 bases, J shed 4 bases, and the junction held 6 bases outside the gene matches. DNA for the CDR3: TGCGCCAGCAGCCAAGAACCACAGGGGGCTGTCACTGAAGCTTTCTTT. Translating gives CASSQEPQGAVTEAFF.

The table lists this clonotype with a few counts. V usage is TRBV27 and J usage is TRBJ2-7; 8 bases are a match to TRBD1. J was trimmed by 5 bases and V by 1 base; bases with no gene match: 4. CDR3 length: 14 residues. CDR1 and CDR2 from the germline V gene are MNHEY and SMNVEV (reference sequence). CDR3 amino acids: CASSLYTTGDEQYF. The DNA of the CDR3 is TGTGCCAGCAGTTTATACACGACAGGGGACGAGCAGTACTTC.

This clonotype was found a few times. This rearrangement joins TRBV20-1 to TRBJ1-4; TRBD1 is a possible D gene (6 bases). This CDR3 is built from 14 residues. Trimming took off 5 bases at V and 8 bases at J, with 18 bases between the two ends. The germline CDR1 and CDR2 sequences are DFQATT and SNEGSKA (reference sequence). The CDR3 sequence: CSAEDRSGEEKLFF. The CDR3 nucleotides read TGCAGTGCTGAAGACAGGTCAGGAGAGGAAAAACTGTTTTTT.

Written as DNA, the CDR3 is TGTGCCAGCAGCGTAGAAGCACTTGGCGGGAGGGAGACCCAGTACTTC. It codes for CASSVEALGGRETQYF. The V and J genes are TRBV9 and TRBJ2-5; 8 bases line up with TRBD2. J gave up 5 bases and V 0 bases, and 9 bases lay outside the gene matches. This CDR3 region has 16 residues. CDR1 is SGDLS and CDR2 is YYNGEE in the germline V gene.

There are many counts of this clonotype. Relative to the germline gene, one junction end is altered; a read error may explain this. The chain carries TRBV7-7 and TRBJ2-5; D is possibly TRBD1 (6 bases). CDR1 is SSHAT, CDR2 FNYEAQ, per germline (reference sequence). This CDR3 has 13 amino acids. The CDR3 DNA is TGTGCTAGCAGCTTAGCAGGCAGGGGTGCCCAGTACTTC. It encodes CASSLAGRGAQYF.

The gene calls are TRBV5-1 and TRBJ2-3, with D possibly TRBD2 on 5 matching bases. The CDR3 contains 15 residues. V was pared by 3 bases and J by 2 bases, with 13 bases between. Germline CDR1 SGHRS, CDR2 YFSETQ. The CDR3 loop is CASSSRGGPTDTQYF. In DNA, the CDR3 is TGCGCCAGCAGCTCACGTGGAGGCCCCACAGATACGCAGTATTTT.

In this sample, this clonotype turned up a few times. This chain uses TRBV28 with TRBJ2-7; 7 bases map to TRBD2. After removal of 8 bases from V and 1 base from J, the junction contained 5 bases not matched to a gene. The CDR3 has 13 amino acids. CDR1 and CDR2 from the germline V gene are MDHEN and SYDVKM. The CDR3 nucleotides read TGTGCCAGCGGCTCGGGGGGTTCCTACGAGCAGTACTTC. It encodes CASGSGGSYEQYF.

There are a few counts of this clonotype. The V call is TRBV5-6, the J call TRBJ1-1, with 7 nucleotides matching TRBD1. The CDR3 sequence is 16 residues long. Trimming at V came to 4 bases and at J to 1 base, leaving 10 bases not matched to a gene. Germline assignment: CDR1 SGHDT and CDR2 YYEEEE. The CDR3 reads CASSLLDRDENTEAFF. The CDR3 nucleotides read TGTGCCAGCAGCCTCCTCGACAGGGACGAGAACACTGAAGCTTTCTTT.

This clonotype was detected ten times or more. The J gene is TRBJ1-5, the V gene TRBV12-3 or TRBV12-4; TRBD1 might be the D (6 bases). V gave up 6 bases and J gave up 0 bases, with 15 bases separating them. This CDR3 is built from 16 residues. CDR3 sequence: CASSGGGLYSNQPQHF. DNA of the CDR3: TGTGCCAGCAGCGGAGGGGGACTTTATAGCAATCAGCCCCAGCATTTT.

This clonotype was seen at least ten times. J is TRBJ2-7 and V is TRBV5-1, with TRBD1 matching over 9 bases. After removal of 4 bases from V and 3 bases from J, the junction contained 8 bases not matched to a gene. Germline V gene sequence: CDR1 SGHRS, CDR2 YFSETQ. The CDR3 is 15 amino acids. The CDR3 DNA reads TGCGCCAGCAGCATAGGGACAGGGAGGAACTACGAGCAGTACTTC. It encodes CASSIGTGRNYEQYF.